Detailed here is one TCR beta chain. These data belong to a study of blood T cell repertoires in COVID-19. Repertoires were generated with immunoSEQ multiplex PCR, while TCRdb's copy carries only in-frame clones and drops some. The sample shows 85,000 to 120,000 clones, more than 80% of them seen only once. V lost 10 bases and J lost 2, with 13 bases in between. The CDR3 is made up of 13 amino acids. From germline, CDR1 is ENHRY and CDR2 SYGVKD. The sequenced sample was peripheral blood. The chain couples TRBV10-3 to TRBJ2-3; D call uncertain. This receptor was obtained from a human donor in a cohort sampled during active COVID-19. In DNA, the CDR3 is TGTGCCAGCTCTAGAGACCCCACAGATACGCAGTATTTT. Its translation: CASSRDPTDTQYF.